This T cell receptor beta chain was captured by sequencing in a study of blood T cell repertoires in COVID-19. This table comes from immunoSEQ multiplex PCR, and its TCRdb copy is limited to in-frame clones, with some not included. The sample yields hundreds of thousands of clones, nearly 90% seen once. J was trimmed by 1 base and V by 5 bases; bases with no gene match: 11. The CDR3 length is 18 residues. Germline values: CDR1 SGHTA, CDR2 FQGTGA. This clone was seen just once. Those enrolled, adults aged about 18 to 89 years, came from about two dozen US areas. Participants classified as exposed had met a COVID-19 case within 2 weeks before study entry.

The sequencing sample was made of PBMCs or T cells enriched from blood (not recorded which). The rearrangement joins TRBV7-3 to TRBJ1-1, with 12 bases lining up with TRBD1. This TCR derives from a young man who had been exposed to COVID-19. CDR3 sequence (DNA): TGTGCCAGCAGCCCCGCGGTTGGGACAGGGGGCCGGAACACTGAAGCTTTCTTT. Amino acid sequence: CASSPAVGTGGRNTEAFF.